The present TCR beta chain was sequenced within a study of T-cell memory formation after mild COVID-19 (dated by TCRdb to the early 2020s). Study-level background: TCR sequence clusters from the two donors were largely donor specific. T-cell clones expanding and contracting after mild COVID-19 in two donors were tracked by longitudinal TCRalpha and TCRbeta repertoire sequencing. The cohort comprised two young, previously healthy adult volunteers, one female and one male. Summary of the overall study and its limitations: Contracting CD4+ clones were found mainly in CM and EM memory subsets, while CD8+ clones were enriched in EMRA. The second-wave clones that peaked on day 37 were not confirmed to be SARS-CoV-2 specific. Clones that contracted from day 15 to 85 showed balanced CD4/CD8 phenotypes, whereas a second wave of clones that expanded from day 15 to 37 leaned towards CD4+. The study covered only a couple of mild cases, and larger cohorts including severe cases with pre-infection samples were considered necessary. Some responding clones were detected in pre-infection memory, suggesting pre-existing cross-reactive memory T cells joined the SARS-CoV-2 response.

Ficoll-Paque density gradient centrifugation was the method used to isolate PBMCs. This sample was sequenced with an Illumina NovaSeq 6000. TCRalpha and TCRbeta cDNA libraries were constructed by 5'RACE with constant-segment primers, with sample barcodes and unique molecular identifiers being introduced. RNA was extracted from every sample with Trizol reagent. Library amplification was performed in two PCR steps, and a second sample barcode and Illumina TruSeq adapters were introduced in the second step. Libraries were sequenced on an Illumina NovaSeq with 2 x 150 bp paired-end reads. Concerning the study's data processing: Demultiplexing of reads and collapsing into UMI-guided consensus sequences were performed with migec v1.2.7. Using mixcr v2.1.11, UMI consensuses were aligned to TRA and TRB V and J templates and then assembled into clonotypes. Expanded or contracted clonotypes were those called significant by both edgeR and NoisET, with noise models trained on biological replicates. edgeR calls used a false discovery rate-adjusted p below 0.01 and a log2 fold-change threshold of 1. As an exploratory analysis of dynamics, PCA with hierarchical clustering was applied to max-normalized trajectories of the 1000 most abundant clonotypes. Separately sequenced CD4+ and CD8+ repertoires were used to assign a CD4 or CD8 phenotype to each responding clone. The raw public reads went through TCRdb reprocessing: fastp at Q25, MiXCR clone calling, in-frame beta chains kept. Rows with one shared CDR3 protein collapse into an entry with the most common genes and DNA. The V and J calls reflect TCRdb's pipeline rather than the authors' work. The sample table holds around 440,000 distinct CDR3 sequences, of which about 20% were seen once. The leading ten clones occupy more than 9% of the sample.

The CDR3 numbers 16 residues from cysteine through phenylalanine. Only the CDR3 portion is preserved as DNA: 48 bases, with reading frame beginning at the first base. Via the germline V gene, CDR1 is KGHSH and CDR2 LQKENI. Ends trimmed: V by 6 bases, J by 2 bases; bases unmatched to a gene: 5. Ten or more counts support this clonotype. Its cognate antigen has yet to be identified. The input lacks base qualities; no much larger clone sits a single base away. In this chain, TRBV18 is recombined with TRBJ2-3; 13 of the junction bases match TRBD2. This TCR was recovered from an adult woman who had mild COVID-19 (a few samples of this study predate the infection). The sample titles of this study are shuffled in the database, so cell type and time point are left out; the donor was told from shared clones. The sequenced sample was PBMCs or a T cell subset sorted from them (not recorded which). Here the CDR3 is given as CASSQTSGRATDTQYF. Here is the DNA: TGTGCCAGCTCGCAAACTAGCGGGAGGGCCACAGATACGCAGTATTTT.